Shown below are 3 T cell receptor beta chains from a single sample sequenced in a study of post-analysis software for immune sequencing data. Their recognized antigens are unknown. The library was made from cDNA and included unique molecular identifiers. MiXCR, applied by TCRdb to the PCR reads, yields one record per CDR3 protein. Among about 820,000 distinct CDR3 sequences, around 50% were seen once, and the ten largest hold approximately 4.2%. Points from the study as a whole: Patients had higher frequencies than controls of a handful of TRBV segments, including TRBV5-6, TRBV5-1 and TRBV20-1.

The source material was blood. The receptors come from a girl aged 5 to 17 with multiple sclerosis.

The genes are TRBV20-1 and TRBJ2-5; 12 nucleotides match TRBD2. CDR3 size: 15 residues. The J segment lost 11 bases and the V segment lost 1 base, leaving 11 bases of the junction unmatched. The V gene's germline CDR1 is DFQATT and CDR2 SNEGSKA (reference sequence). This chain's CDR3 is CSARAGTSGFREQYF. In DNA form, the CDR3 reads TGCAGTGCTAGAGCCGGGACTAGCGGGTTCCGGGAGCAGTACTTC.

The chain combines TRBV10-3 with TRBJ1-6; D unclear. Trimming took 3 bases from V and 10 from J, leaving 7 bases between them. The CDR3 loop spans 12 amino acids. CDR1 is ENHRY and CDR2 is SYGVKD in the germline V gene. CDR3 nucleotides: TGTGCCATCAGTGATGTTTTATCACCCCTCCACTTT. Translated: CAISDVLSPLHF.

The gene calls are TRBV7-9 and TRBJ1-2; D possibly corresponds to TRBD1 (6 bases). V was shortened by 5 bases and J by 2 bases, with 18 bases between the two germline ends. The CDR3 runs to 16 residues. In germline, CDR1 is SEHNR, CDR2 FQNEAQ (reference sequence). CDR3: CASSLWGGSSNYGYTF. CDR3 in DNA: TGTGCCAGCAGCCTCTGGGGGGGCTCCTCCAACTATGGCTACACCTTC.